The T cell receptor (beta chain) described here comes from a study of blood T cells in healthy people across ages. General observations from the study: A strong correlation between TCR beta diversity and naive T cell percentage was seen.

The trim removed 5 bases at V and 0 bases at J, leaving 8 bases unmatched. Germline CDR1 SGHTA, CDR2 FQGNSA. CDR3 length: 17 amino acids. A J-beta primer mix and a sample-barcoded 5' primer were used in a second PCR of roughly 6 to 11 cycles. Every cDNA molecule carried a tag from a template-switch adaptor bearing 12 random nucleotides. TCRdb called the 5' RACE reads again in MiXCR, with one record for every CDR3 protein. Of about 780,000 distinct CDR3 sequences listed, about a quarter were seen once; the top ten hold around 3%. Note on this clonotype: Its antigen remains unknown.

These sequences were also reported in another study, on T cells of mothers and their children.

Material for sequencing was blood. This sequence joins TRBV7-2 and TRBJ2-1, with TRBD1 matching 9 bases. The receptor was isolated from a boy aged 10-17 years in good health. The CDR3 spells CASSQGQGMSSYNEQFF. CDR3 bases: TGTGCCAGCAGCCAAGGACAGGGGATGAGCTCCTACAATGAGCAGTTCTTC.